The 19 T cell receptor beta chains given below trace back to one sample, sequenced in a study of cytomegalovirus exposure and HLA in healthy donors. The PCR made use of 60 Vbeta and 13 Jbeta primers. Using immunoSEQ multiplex PCR, the repertoire was profiled, and TCRdb retains in-frame clones only, with some absent. The table shows some 140,000 clones, with 70% to 80% occurring only once. Sequenced sample: PBMCs. All receptors derive from a woman between 55 and 75 years old in good health and CMV-seronegative.

The chain carries TRBV5-4 and TRBJ1-1; unclear D gene. V lost 0 bases to trimming and J lost 4 bases, with 7 bases between them. There are 13 residues in the CDR3. CDR1 is SGHNT, CDR2 YYREEE, per germline (reference sequence). CDR3: CASSLVQTTEAFF. As DNA, the CDR3 is TGTGCCAGCAGCTTGGTACAGACCACTGAAGCTTTCTTT.

This sequence joins TRBV4-1 and TRBJ2-1; possibly TRBD2 for D (6 bases). Germline V CDR1 and CDR2: MGHRA, YSYEKL. The ends were cut back, 4 bases at V and 4 bases at J, with 11 bases in the middle. The CDR3 is made up of 14 amino acids. The CDR3 is CASSRLLAYNEQFF. The CDR3 DNA follows: TGCGCCAGCAGCCGCCTACTAGCTTACAATGAGCAGTTCTTC.

The sample holds a few counts of this clone. The V and J genes are TRBV28 and TRBJ2-3; 10 nucleotides align to TRBD2. V gave up 4 bases and J gave up 12 bases; unmatched junction bases: 16. The CDR3 spans 16 residues. Germline V lookup: CDR1 MDHEN, CDR2 SYDVKM. The CDR3 DNA follows: TGTGCCAGCAGTTCTCTAGCGGGGGAGCCTCCGGCTCCCCAGTATTTT. Its protein is CASSSLAGEPPAPQYF.

This sequence joins TRBV30 and TRBJ2-1; no reliable D call. V lost 0 bases to trimming and J lost 1 base, with 7 bases between them. CDR3 size: 14 residues. CDR1 and CDR2 (germline): GTSNPN, SVGIG (reference sequence). The CDR3, as DNA: TGTGCCTGGAGTGTACTCGGGTCCTACAATGAGCAGTTCTTC. Residues: CAWSVLGSYNEQFF. The full variable domain, completed using reference TRBV30 and TRBJ2-1, is SQTIHQWPATLVQPVGSPLSLECTVEGTSNPNLYWYRQAAGRGLQLLFYSVGIGQISSEVPQNLSASRPQDRQFILSSKKLLLSDSGFYLCAWSVLGSYNEQFFGPGTRLTVL.

This chain joins TRBV5-8 and TRBJ1-5; TRBD1 matches at 7 bases. The CDR3 covers 16 residues. Germline lookup yields CDR1 SGHTS and CDR2 YDEGEE. Unmatched junction bases numbered 7, after V lost 4 bases and J lost 0 bases. The CDR3 spells CASSRRGTDSNQPQHF. The CDR3 DNA is TGTGCCAGCAGCAGAAGAGGGACAGATAGCAATCAGCCCCAGCATTTT.

CDR3 DNA sequence: TGTGCCATCAAACCCGGACAGGGGGCGCCTGGAAACACCATATATTTT. This codes for CAIKPGQGAPGNTIYF. This chain connects TRBV10-3 to TRBJ1-3; 11 nucleotides line up with TRBD1. Losses at the gene ends were 7 bases for V and 2 bases for J; bases not matched to a gene: 7. This CDR3 has 16 residues. The V gene's germline CDR1 is ENHRY and CDR2 SYGVKD.

The rearrangement links TRBV7-3 to TRBJ2-5; D not certain. CDR1 is SGHTA, CDR2 FQGTGA, per germline. This CDR3 has 13 residues. The ends were cut back, 1 base at V and 6 bases at J, with 9 bases in the middle. The CDR3 coding sequence is TGTGCCAGCAGCTTAAACGCAGGAAAGACCCAGTACTTC. Amino acid sequence: CASSLNAGKTQYF.

This chain joins TRBV28 and TRBJ2-5; no reliable D call. Near its end, the DNA agrees better with TRBJ2-7, so the J call may be wrong. Germline V gives CDR1 MDHEN, CDR2 SYDVKM. The CDR3 loop spans 16 amino acids. In DNA form, the CDR3 reads TGTGCCAGCAGTTTGGAAAGTACTTTTAGCTCCTACGAGCAGTACTTC. This sequence encodes CASSLESTFSSYEQYF.

V usage is TRBV5-1 and J usage is TRBJ1-2, with D uncertain. CDR3 length: 14 amino acids. Germline CDR1 and CDR2: SGHRS and YFSETQ. The V end lost 1 base, the J end lost 0 bases, and 7 bases lay between the germline ends. This CDR3 reads CASSLRSTNYGYTF. As DNA, the CDR3 is TGCGCCAGCAGCTTGCGGTCGACTAACTATGGCTACACCTTC.

This clone was seen a few times. The chain couples TRBV30 to TRBJ2-7; 11 bases fit TRBD2. CDR1 and CDR2 (germline): GTSNPN, SVGIG (reference sequence). With 5 bases clipped from V and 6 bases from J, the junction kept 6 bases outside the gene matches. This CDR3 spans 13 amino acids. DNA of the CDR3: TGTGCCTGGGCACTAGCGGGAGTAGCCGAGCAGTACTTC. It translates to CAWALAGVAEQYF.

The chain has TRBV7-6 and TRBJ1-1; maybe TRBD1 (5 bases). Deletions cut 5 bases from V and 1 base from J, with 14 bases between. The germline V gene encodes CDR1 SGHVS and CDR2 FNYEAQ. The CDR3 runs 15 residues. CDR3 loop: CASSPDRGGNTEAFF. CDR3 DNA sequence: TGTGCCAGCAGCCCCGACCGCGGGGGGAACACTGAAGCTTTCTTT.

The chain is built from TRBV7-8 and TRBJ2-5, with 12 bases aligning to TRBD2. CDR3 length: 15 residues. With 6 bases clipped from V and 9 bases from J, the junction kept 11 bases outside the gene matches. Germline lookup yields CDR1 SGHVS and CDR2 FQNEAQ. The CDR3 bases are TGTGCCAGCAGTCCACCTAGCGGGGGGGACCCGGCCCAGTACTTC. It translates to CASSPPSGGDPAQYF.

The chain is built from TRBV9 and TRBJ2-5; TRBD2 matches 10 bases. Trimming removed 0 bases from V and 5 bases from J; junction bases left unmatched: 10. This CDR3 has 17 residues. Germline assignment: CDR1 SGDLS and CDR2 YYNGEE. Here the CDR3 DNA reads TGTGCCAGCAGCGTAGGGACTAGCGGACCAAAGGAGGAGACCCAGTACTTC. It translates to CASSVGTSGPKEETQYF. Filled out from reference TRBV9 and TRBJ2-5, the complete variable domain reads DSGVTQTPKHLITATGQRVTLRCSPRSGDLSVYWYQQSLDQGLQFLIQYYNGEERAKGNILERFSAQQFPDLHSELNLSSLELGDSALYFCASSVGTSGPKEETQYFGPGTRLLVL.

The chain uses TRBV19 and TRBJ2-6, with D perhaps TRBD2 (6 bases). The CDR3 totals 18 residues. V shed 8 bases and J shed 1 base, with 21 bases lying between them. Germline V CDR1 and CDR2: LNHDA, SQIVND (reference sequence). This CDR3 reads CASGRVAGGGSGANVLTF. DNA for the CDR3: TGTGCCAGTGGTCGGGTTGCAGGAGGAGGGTCTGGGGCCAACGTCCTGACTTTC. Full variable domain (remainder filled in from reference TRBV19 and TRBJ2-6): DGGITQSPKYLFRKEGQNVTLSCEQNLNHDAMYWYRQDPGQGLRLIYYSQIVNDFQKGDIAEGYSVSREKKESFPLTVTSAQKNPTAFYLCASGRVAGGGSGANVLTFGAGSRLTVL.

CDR3 sequence: CASRKGQGATDTQYF. The DNA of the CDR3 is TGTGCCAGTAGAAAAGGACAGGGGGCCACAGATACGCAGTATTTT. The chain recombines TRBV19 with TRBJ2-3; 11 nucleotides agree with TRBD1. Germline trimming cut 6 bases from V and 2 bases from J; bases unmatched to any gene: 4. CDR3 size: 15 residues. The germline V gene encodes CDR1 LNHDA and CDR2 SQIVND (reference sequence).

The genes are TRBV7-3 and TRBJ2-1, with a tentative D call TRBD2 (5 bases). The CDR3 has 12 residues. Per the germline V gene, CDR1 is SGHTA and CDR2 is FQGTGA. V lost 1 base and J 9 bases, leaving 7 bases between the germline ends. The CDR3 DNA reads as TGTGCCAGCAGCTTAAGCCGGGGTGAGCAGTTCTTC. The encoded protein is CASSLSRGEQFF.

The chain links TRBV2 to TRBJ2-5; 9 nucleotides agree with TRBD1. V lost 6 bases, J lost 3 bases, and 8 bases stayed unmatched. Per the germline V gene, CDR1 is SNHLY and CDR2 is FYNNEI. The length of the CDR3 is 15 residues. This CDR3 reads CASSPRRDREETQYF. CDR3 DNA sequence: TGTGCCAGCAGCCCCCGCCGGGACAGGGAAGAGACCCAGTACTTC.

The chain is built from TRBV2 and TRBJ2-3, with 7 bases that match TRBD2. Losses at the gene ends were 5 bases for V and 2 bases for J; bases not matched to a gene: 4. The CDR3 runs 14 residues. Germline assignment: CDR1 SNHLY and CDR2 FYNNEI. The CDR3 DNA reads as TGTGCCAGCAGTTATGGGAGGGACACAGATACGCAGTATTTT. Translated: CASSYGRDTDTQYF. Using reference TRBV2 and TRBJ2-3 for the parts outside the CDR3, the full variable domain is EPEVTQTPSHQVTQMGQEVILRCVPISNHLYFYWYRQILGQKVEFLVSFYNNEISEKSEIFDDQFSVERPDGSNFTLKIRSTKLEDSAMYFCASSYGRDTDTQYFGPGTRLTVL.

This chain links TRBV5-1 with TRBJ2-5; unclear D gene. Germline V gives CDR1 SGHRS, CDR2 YFSETQ. V was shortened by 0 bases and J by 3 bases, with 18 bases between the two germline ends. The CDR3 has 17 residues. For the CDR3, the DNA is TGCGCCAGCAGCTTGGCCCCCCGACTCGCTGCAGAAGAGACCCAGTACTTC. It is translated as CASSLAPRLAAEETQYF. Together with reference TRBV5-1 and TRBJ2-5, the CDR3 gives the full variable domain: KAGVTQTPRYLIKTRGQQVTLSCSPISGHRSVSWYQQTPGQGLQFLFEYFSETQRNKGNFPGRFSGRQFSNSRSEMNVSTLELGDSALYLCASSLAPRLAAEETQYFGPGTRLLVL.